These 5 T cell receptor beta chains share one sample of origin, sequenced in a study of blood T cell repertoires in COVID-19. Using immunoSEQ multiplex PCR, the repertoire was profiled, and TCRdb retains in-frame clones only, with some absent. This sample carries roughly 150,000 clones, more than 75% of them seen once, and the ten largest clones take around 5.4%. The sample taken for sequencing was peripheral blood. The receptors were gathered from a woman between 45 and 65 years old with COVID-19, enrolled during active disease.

CDR3 sequence reads: CASSSGTSGGTDTQYF. The CDR3, as DNA: TGTGCCAGCAGCTCCGGGACTAGCGGGGGCACAGATACGCAGTATTTT. V and J are TRBV7-2 and TRBJ2-3, with 13 bases identical to TRBD2. J was trimmed by 1 base and V by 4 bases; bases with no gene match: 2. The CDR3 consists of 16 residues. Germline V gives CDR1 SGHTA, CDR2 FQGNSA.

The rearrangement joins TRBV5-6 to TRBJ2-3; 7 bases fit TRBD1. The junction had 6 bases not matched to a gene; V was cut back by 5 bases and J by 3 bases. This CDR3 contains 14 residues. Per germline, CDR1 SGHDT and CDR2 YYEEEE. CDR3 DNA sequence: TGTGCCAGCAGGTCGGGACAGCTGACAGATACGCAGTATTTT. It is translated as CASRSGQLTDTQYF.

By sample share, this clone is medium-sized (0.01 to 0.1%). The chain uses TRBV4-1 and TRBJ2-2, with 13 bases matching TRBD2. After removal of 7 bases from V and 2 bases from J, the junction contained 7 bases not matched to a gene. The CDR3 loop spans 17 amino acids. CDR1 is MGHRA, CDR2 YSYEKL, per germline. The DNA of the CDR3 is TGCGCCAGCAAACCGACTAGCGGGGGGTTCAACACCGGGGAGCTGTTTTTT. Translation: CASKPTSGGFNTGELFF.

The CDR3 is CASSQGLGQLNEKLFF. CDR3 nucleotides: TGTGCCAGCAGCCAAGGCCTCGGACAGCTTAATGAAAAACTGTTTTTT. The rearrangement uses TRBV5-4 and TRBJ1-4; TRBD1 might be the D (6 bases). This CDR3 region has 16 residues. Germline loops: CDR1 SGHNT, CDR2 YYREEE (reference sequence). Trimming cost V 4 bases and J 4 bases, with 17 bases left between them.

The CDR3 protein is CASSPSHTEAFF. The CDR3 DNA sequence: TGCGCCAGCAGCCCGAGCCACACTGAAGCTTTCTTT. The chain links TRBV4-1 to TRBJ1-1, with D uncertain. Trimming pared 4 bases from V and 3 bases from J, leaving 6 bases between. Looked up from germline, CDR1 is MGHRA and CDR2 is YSYEKL. The CDR3 length is 12 residues.